This is a list of T cell receptor beta chains from one sample in a study of OX40 agonist ivuxolimab in advanced cancers. Sequencing was performed with immunoSEQ multiplex PCR; in TCRdb, only in-frame clones are kept and a portion is missing. The data show over 55,000 clones, 77% seen once. This material consisted of CD4+ or CD8+ T cells sorted from blood, taken in a trial of the OX40 agonist ivuxolimab. All receptors derive from an adult with an advanced solid tumor such as melanoma, head and neck, liver or kidney cancer. Both conserved end residues are part of each CDR3. The D gene is left open where the match is weak. Where a row states a size, it is once, few, many or the class of an expanded clone; other rows omit it.

14,TRBD1,TRBV6-5,TRBJ1-1,NA,TGTGCCAGCAGTCCGGGACAGGGGGCAAAGGAAGCTTTCTTT,CASSPGQGAKEAFF
13,NA,TRBV11-3,TRBJ2-3,NA,TGTGCCAGCAGCTTGGGGCAAAAAGATACGCAGTATTTT,CASSLGQKDTQYF
14,TRBD1,TRBV27,TRBJ2-7,NA,TGTGCCAGCAGTCCGGACAGGCTGTCGAACGAGCAGTACTTC,CASSPDRLSNEQYF
15,NA,TRBV11-2,TRBJ2-7,NA,TGTGCCAGCAGTAGGTGGAGGGGGCCGTTTTACGAGCAGTACTTC,CASSRWRGPFYEQYF
14,NA,TRBV29-1,TRBJ2-1,NA,TGCAGCGTTGAAGTAGGGGGAGGGCCGGGTGAGCAGTTCTTC,CSVEVGGGPGEQFF
11,NA,TRBV7-9,TRBJ1-2,NA,TGTGCCAGCAGCTCGAGGGAGGACTACACCTTC,CASSSREDYTF
13,NA,TRBV15,TRBJ1-6,few,TGTGCCAGTCAGGGCCTAGGGGATTCACCCCTCCACTTT,CASQGLGDSPLHF
14,NA,TRBV5-4,TRBJ2-2,NA,TGTGCCAGCAGCCGGGGACAAGACACCGGGGAGCTGTTTTTT,CASSRGQDTGELFF
21,TRBD2,TRBV4-1,TRBJ2-5,once,TGCGCCAGCAGCCAAGATCAAAGCTTTATGAGCGGGAGGGCCCGTTTGGAGACCCAGTACTTC,CASSQDQSFMSGRARLETQYF
15,NA,TRBV18,TRBJ2-5,once,TGTGCCAGCTCACCCCAGGGGTCCTTAAGGGAGACCCAGTACTTC,CASSPQGSLRETQYF
16,NA,TRBV19,TRBJ1-6,once,TGTGCCAGTAGTCTGGGGACCAGCTCCTATAATTCACCCCTCCACTTT,CASSLGTSSYNSPLHF
18,TRBD2,TRBV2,TRBJ2-6,NA,TGTGCCAGCATACTTAGTGCAGCGGGGATCTCTGGGGCCAACGTCCTGACTTTC,CASILSAAGISGANVLTF
15,NA,TRBV5-1,TRBJ1-2,few,TGCGCCAGCAGCTTGGGCCAGGGGAGGGACTATGGCTACACCTTC,CASSLGQGRDYGYTF
15,TRBD1,TRBV7-2,TRBJ1-5,NA,TGTGCCAGCAGCTTGTGGACAGGGAGGAATCAGCCCCAGCATTTT,CASSLWTGRNQPQHF
14,NA,TRBV9,TRBJ2-1,once,TGTGCCAGCAGCGTAGCAACTGACAGCGGGTGGCAGTTCTTC,CASSVATDSGWQFF
14,TRBD1,TRBV19,TRBJ1-6,NA,TGTGCCAGTACAACAGGGGCTAATAATTCACCCCTCCACTTT,CASTTGANNSPLHF
17,NA,TRBV11-2,TRBJ2-3,NA,TGTGCCAGCAACCTAGCACGCGGCGGGGAAGGGACAGATACGCAGTATTTT,CASNLARGGEGTDTQYF
17,TRBD1,TRBV28,TRBJ1-4,NA,TGTGCCAGCAGTCCCCAGGGACAGGGGAGAGGTAATGAAAAACTGTTTTTT,CASSPQGQGRGNEKLFF
13,NA,TRBV28,TRBJ1-2,NA,TGTGCCAGCAGGGTGGGGGGTTCCTATGGCTACACCTTC,CASRVGGSYGYTF
13,NA,TRBV2,TRBJ2-2,NA,TGTGCCAGCAGCCTTGTCGTAACCGGGGAGCTGTTTTTT,CASSLVVTGELFF
14,NA,TRBV2,TRBJ1-3,NA,TGTGCCAGCAGTGAAGAAAGCTCTGGAAACACCATATATTTT,CASSEESSGNTIYF
14,NA,TRBV18,TRBJ2-7,NA,TGTGCCAGCTCGATTGGGACTTCATCCTACGAGCAGTACTTC,CASSIGTSSYEQYF
16,TRBD1,TRBV19,TRBJ1-1,once,TGTGCCAGTAAGAAGGGACAGGGGATCGCTCGTTCTGAAGCTTTCTTT,CASKKGQGIARSEAFF
20,TRBD2,TRBV29-1,TRBJ2-5,NA,TGCAGCGTTGACGAAGAAGGGGCGGGAGGGTACAACGTAGGACGAGAGACCCAGTACTTC,CSVDEEGAGGYNVGRETQYF
14,NA,TRBV6-1,TRBJ1-5,NA,TGTGCCAGCAGATTAGGACCGGCTTATCAGCCCCAGCATTTT,CASRLGPAYQPQHF
13,NA,TRBV6-1,TRBJ2-1,NA,TGTGCCAGCACTCTGGTCGTTTTCGGTGAGCAGTTCTTC,CASTLVVFGEQFF
19,NA,TRBV4-3,TRBJ2-6,NA,TGCGCCAGCAGCCAAGACCCCCCGAGGGGGAGCTCTGGGGCCAACGTCCTGACTTTC,CASSQDPPRGSSGANVLTF
16,NA,TRBV28,TRBJ2-4,NA,TGTGCCAGCAGCCTGCCGGGACTCGTAGCCAAAAACATTCAGTACTTC,CASSLPGLVAKNIQYF
13,TRBD1,TRBV6-5,TRBJ2-2,NA,TGTGCCAGCAGTAGGGGGCGAGGCGGGGAGCTGTTTTTT,CASSRGRGGELFF
14,NA,TRBV5-4,TRBJ1-1,NA,TGTGCCAGCAGCTTGGCCATTAGGGGCACTGAAGCTTTCTTT,CASSLAIRGTEAFF
16,TRBD1,TRBV10-1,TRBJ2-1,NA,TGCGCCAGCAGCCCCTCGTTCCGGGACAGTGACAATGAGCAGTTCTTC,CASSPSFRDSDNEQFF
13,NA,TRBV5-1,TRBJ1-3,NA,TGCGCCACCGGACAGACCTCTGGAAACACCATATATTTT,CATGQTSGNTIYF
13,NA,TRBV7-9,TRBJ2-5,NA,TGTGCCAGCAGCTCGGCGTCCCGGGAGACCCAGTACTTC,CASSSASRETQYF
12,NA,TRBV7-2,TRBJ2-7,many,TGTGCCAGCAGCCCCACTTTCTACGAGCAGTACTTC,CASSPTFYEQYF
13,NA,TRBV18,TRBJ2-2,NA,TGTGCCAGCTCGCCAAGCGGAGGCGGGGAGCTGTTTTTT,CASSPSGGGELFF
14,NA,TRBV7-2,TRBJ2-7,NA,TGTGCCAGCAGCTTATCGGCGGCAATCTACGAGCAGTACTTC,CASSLSAAIYEQYF
13,NA,TRBV18,TRBJ1-5,NA,TGTGCCAGCTCACCGGGGGGGAATCAGCCCCAGCATTTT,CASSPGGNQPQHF
15,TRBD2,TRBV5-5,TRBJ2-2,NA,TGTGCCAGCAGTTTACCCGGGACTAGCGCCGGGGAGCTGTTTTTT,CASSLPGTSAGELFF
17,TRBD2,TRBV19,TRBJ2-1,NA,TGTGCTGGCGCGACTAGCGGGAGACCGCCCTCCTACAATGAGCAGTTCTTC,CAGATSGRPPSYNEQFF
13,NA,TRBV29-1,TRBJ1-1,few,TGCAGCGTTCTGCCTCTTACGAACACTGAAGCTTTCTTT,CSVLPLTNTEAFF
15,TRBD2,TRBV5-4,TRBJ2-1,NA,TGTGCCAGCAGCTTCCCCAGCGGGAGTAAAAGAGAGCAGTTCTTC,CASSFPSGSKREQFF
14,NA,TRBV2,TRBJ2-7,NA,TGTGCCAGCAGCCTCCAAGGAGGGTTGTACGAGCAGTACTTC,CASSLQGGLYEQYF
14,NA,TRBV9,TRBJ2-7,NA,TGTGCCAGCAGCGTAGGAGGGTCCTCCTACGAGCAGTACTTC,CASSVGGSSYEQYF
16,NA,TRBV25-1,TRBJ1-2,NA,TGTGCCAGCAGTGAATTAGGTGGGCAGGGTCATAATGGCTACACCTTC,CASSELGGQGHNGYTF
14,TRBD2,TRBV5-1,TRBJ2-7,NA,TGCGCCAGCAGCCCCCGGGAGGGGTCCTACGAGCAGTACTTC,CASSPREGSYEQYF
14,NA,TRBV23-1,TRBJ2-1,once,TGCGCCAGCAGTCACGGGAGCTCCTACAATGAGCAGTTCTTC,CASSHGSSYNEQFF